The sequence of this T cell receptor (beta chain) was determined in a study of follicular helper T cells after annual influenza vaccination. Findings and caveats of the study: Yearly vaccinations repeatedly recalled conserved clonotypes in ICOS+CD38+ cTfh.

Time point noted: 2014-2015 season, 7 days after vaccination. The CDR3 consists of 15 residues. CDR1 is MNHNS and CDR2 is SASEGT in the germline V gene. V was clipped by 6 bases and J by 4 bases, with 16 bases between them. The method was immunoSEQ multiplex PCR; TCRdb's version includes in-frame clones alone and lacks a portion of them. The sample yields 9,500 to 13,000 clones, about 85% seen once. As concerns this clone: Its antigen remains unidentified.

The rearrangement links TRBV6-1 to TRBJ1-3; the D gene is possibly TRBD1 (5 bases). This sequence was found in an adult who received the influenza vaccine. The sequencing used CXCR5- memory CD4+ T cells sorted from blood, collected 7 days after influenza vaccination. The CDR3 coding sequence is TGTGCCAGCAGCCCCGCGTCAGGGAGGGGAAACACCATATATTTT. It codes for CASSPASGRGNTIYF.